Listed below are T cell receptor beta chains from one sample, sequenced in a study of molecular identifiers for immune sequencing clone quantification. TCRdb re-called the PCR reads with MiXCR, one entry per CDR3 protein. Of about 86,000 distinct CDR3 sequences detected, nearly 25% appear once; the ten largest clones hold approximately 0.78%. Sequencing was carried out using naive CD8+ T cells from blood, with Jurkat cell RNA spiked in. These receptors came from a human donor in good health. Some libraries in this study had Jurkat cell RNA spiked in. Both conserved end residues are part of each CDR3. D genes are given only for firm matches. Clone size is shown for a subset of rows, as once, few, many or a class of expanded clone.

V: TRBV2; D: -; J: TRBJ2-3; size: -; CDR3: CTSSEGISPSTDTQYF; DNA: TGTACCAGCAGTGAAGGGATCAGCCCTAGCACAGATACGCAGTATTTT
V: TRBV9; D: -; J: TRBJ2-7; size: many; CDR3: CASSARNGRGASDEQYF; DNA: TGTGCCAGCAGCGCCCGGAACGGACGGGGAGCTTCGGACGAGCAGTACTTC
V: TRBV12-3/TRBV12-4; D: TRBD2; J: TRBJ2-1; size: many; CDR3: CASSSSGSMNNEQFF; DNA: TGTGCCAGCAGTAGTAGCGGGAGTATGAACAATGAGCAGTTCTTC
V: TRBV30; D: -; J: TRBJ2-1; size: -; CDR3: CAWSRGGANEQFF; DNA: TGTGCCTGGAGTCGAGGAGGGGCTAATGAGCAGTTCTTC
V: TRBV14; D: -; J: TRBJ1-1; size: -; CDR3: CASSQGSRTEAFF; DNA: TGTGCCAGCAGCCAGGGGAGTAGGACTGAAGCTTTCTTT
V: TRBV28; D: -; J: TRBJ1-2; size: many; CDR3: CASSLVGRYGYTF; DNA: TGTGCCAGCAGTTTAGTGGGCAGATATGGCTACACCTTC
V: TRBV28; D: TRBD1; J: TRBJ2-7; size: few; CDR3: CATSTPSGTGDSEQYF; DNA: TGTGCCACGTCGACACCCTCCGGGACAGGGGATAGTGAGCAGTACTTC
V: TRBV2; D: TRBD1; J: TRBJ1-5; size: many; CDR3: CASSPDRGSNQPQHF; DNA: TGTGCCAGCAGTCCCGACAGGGGGAGCAATCAGCCCCAGCATTTT
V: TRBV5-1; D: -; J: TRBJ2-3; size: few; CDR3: CASSLFLTSPPPDTQYF; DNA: TGCGCCAGCAGCTTGTTTCTCACTAGCCCTCCACCGGATACGCAGTATTTT
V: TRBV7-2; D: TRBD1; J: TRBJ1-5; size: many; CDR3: CASSTGTGGYMSNQPQHF; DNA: TGTGCCAGCAGTACGGGGACAGGGGGCTACATGAGCAATCAGCCCCAGCATTTT
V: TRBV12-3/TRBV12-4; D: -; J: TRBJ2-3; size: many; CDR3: CASSYPDTRSTDTQYF; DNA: TGTGCCAGCAGTTACCCGGACACACGAAGCACAGATACGCAGTATTTT
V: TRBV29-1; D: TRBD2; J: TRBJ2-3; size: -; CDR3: CSVETLAEVLEGDTQYF; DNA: TGCAGCGTTGAAACTCTAGCGGAGGTACTTGAAGGAGATACGCAGTATTTT
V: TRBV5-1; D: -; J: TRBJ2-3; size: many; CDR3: CASSLGTSTDTQYF; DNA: TGCGCCAGCAGCTTGGGAACTAGCACAGATACGCAGTATTTT
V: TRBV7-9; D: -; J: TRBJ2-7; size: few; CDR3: CASSLTTYEQYF; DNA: TGTGCCAGCAGCTTAACTACCTACGAGCAGTACTTC
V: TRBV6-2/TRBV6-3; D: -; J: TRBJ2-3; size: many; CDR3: CASRAPTSPTQYF; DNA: TGTGCCAGCAGAGCACCTACTAGCCCCACGCAGTATTTT
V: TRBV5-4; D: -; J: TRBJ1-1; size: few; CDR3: CASSSPDVTEVFF; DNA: TGTGCCAGCAGTTCCCCGGACGTCACTGAAGTTTTCTTT
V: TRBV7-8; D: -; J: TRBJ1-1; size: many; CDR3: CASSLGEAGANTEAFF; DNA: TGTGCCAGCAGCTTAGGGGAGGCAGGGGCGAACACTGAAGCTTTCTTT
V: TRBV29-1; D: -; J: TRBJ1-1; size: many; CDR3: CSVETGRMNTEAFF; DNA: TGCAGCGTTGAAACAGGGAGGATGAACACTGAAGCTTTCTTT
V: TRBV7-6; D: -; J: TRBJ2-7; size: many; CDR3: CASSLGFGVAYEQYF; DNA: TGTGCCAGCAGCTTAGGTTTCGGGGTTGCCTACGAGCAGTACTTC
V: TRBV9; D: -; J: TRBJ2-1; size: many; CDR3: CASSPKGQTSSYNEQFF; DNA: TGTGCCAGCAGCCCCAAGGGCCAGACGAGCTCCTACAATGAGCAGTTCTTC
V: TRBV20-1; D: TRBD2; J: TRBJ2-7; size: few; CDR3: CSAAGTSPYEQYF; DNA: TGCAGTGCTGCCGGGACTAGCCCCTACGAGCAGTACTTC
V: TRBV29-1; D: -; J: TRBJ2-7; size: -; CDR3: CSVDGGSLEQQYF; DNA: TGCAGCGTTGATGGGGGATCCTTGGAGCAGCAGTACTTC
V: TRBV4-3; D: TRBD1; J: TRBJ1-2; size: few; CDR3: CASSQDGAGGGHGYTF; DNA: TGCGCCAGCAGCCAAGACGGGGCAGGGGGCGGTCATGGCTACACCTTC
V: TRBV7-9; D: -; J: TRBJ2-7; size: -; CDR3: CASSLAGKTSSYEQYF; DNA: TGTGCCAGCAGCTTAGCCGGCAAGACGAGCTCCTACGAGCAGTACTTC
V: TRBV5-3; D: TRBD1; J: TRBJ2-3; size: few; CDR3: CASSLAGTGIPDTQYF; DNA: TGTGCCAGCAGCTTAGCCGGGACAGGAATTCCAGATACGCAGTATTTT
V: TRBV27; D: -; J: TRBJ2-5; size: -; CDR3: CASSLRQTFQETQYF; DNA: TGTGCCAGCAGTTTACGACAAACCTTCCAAGAGACCCAGTACTTC
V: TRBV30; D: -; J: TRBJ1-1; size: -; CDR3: CAWSVLENTEVFF; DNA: TGTGCCTGGAGTGTGTTAGAGAACACTGAAGTTTTCTTT
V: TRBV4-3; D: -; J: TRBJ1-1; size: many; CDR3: CASSQGTLNTEAFF; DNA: TGCGCCAGCAGCCAAGGTACACTGAACACTGAAGCTTTCTTT
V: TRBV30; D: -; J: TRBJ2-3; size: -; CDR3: CAWSGSGGHTDTQYF; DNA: TGTGCCTGGAGTGGCTCAGGGGGGCACACAGATACGCAGTATTTT
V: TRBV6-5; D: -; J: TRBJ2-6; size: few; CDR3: CASSYSQRSSGANFLTF; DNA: TGTGCCAGCAGTTACTCGCAAAGATCCTCTGGGGCCAACTTCCTGACTTTT
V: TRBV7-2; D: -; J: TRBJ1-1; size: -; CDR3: CASSPGTYLLNTEAFF; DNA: TGTGCCAGCAGCCCAGGGACATATTTACTGAACACTGAAGCTTTCTTT
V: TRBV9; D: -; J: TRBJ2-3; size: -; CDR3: CASSVDLGGVADTQYF; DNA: TGTGCCAGCAGCGTAGATCTAGGGGGTGTCGCAGATACGCAGTATTTT
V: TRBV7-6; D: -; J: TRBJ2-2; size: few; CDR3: CASSLVQGDTGELFF; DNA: TGTGCCAGCAGCTTAGTGCAGGGTGACACCGGGGAGCTGTTTTTT
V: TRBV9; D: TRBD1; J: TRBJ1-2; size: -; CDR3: CASNGQGNGYTF; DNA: TGTGCCAGCAACGGACAGGGTAACGGCTACACCTTC
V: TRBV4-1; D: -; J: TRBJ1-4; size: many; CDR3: CASSPDRHYEKLFF; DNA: TGCGCCAGCAGCCCCGACCGGCACTATGAAAAACTGTTTTTT
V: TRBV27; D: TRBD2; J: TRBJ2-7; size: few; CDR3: CASSARGLAQIYEQYF; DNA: TGTGCCAGCAGCGCCCGGGGACTAGCGCAAATCTACGAGCAGTACTTC
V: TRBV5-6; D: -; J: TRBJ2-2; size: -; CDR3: CASSAGPVELFF; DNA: TGTGCCAGCAGCGCGGGCCCTGTGGAGCTGTTTTTT
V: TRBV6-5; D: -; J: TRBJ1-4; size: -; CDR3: CASSYSRFGLVEKLFF; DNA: TGTGCCAGCAGTTACTCGAGGTTTGGCCTTGTGGAAAAACTGTTTTTT
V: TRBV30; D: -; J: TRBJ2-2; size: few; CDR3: CAWRITGELFF; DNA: TGTGCCTGGAGAATTACCGGGGAGCTGTTTTTT
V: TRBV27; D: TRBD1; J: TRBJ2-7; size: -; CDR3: CASSYQGAHSYEQYF; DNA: TGTGCCAGCAGTTACCAGGGGGCCCACTCCTACGAGCAGTACTTC
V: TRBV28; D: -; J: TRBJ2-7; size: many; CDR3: CAIGTPDDEQYF; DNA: TGTGCCATAGGGACCCCTGACGACGAGCAGTACTTC
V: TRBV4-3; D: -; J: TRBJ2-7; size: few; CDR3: CASSQDSANAGSYEQYF; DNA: TGCGCCAGCAGCCAAGATAGTGCGAATGCGGGAAGCTACGAGCAGTACTTC
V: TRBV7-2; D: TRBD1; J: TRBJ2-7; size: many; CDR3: CASSPGTGFEQYF; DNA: TGTGCCAGCAGCCCCGGGACAGGGTTCGAGCAGTACTTC
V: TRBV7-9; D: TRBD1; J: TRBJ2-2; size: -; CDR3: CASSSLTGGAGGELFF; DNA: TGTGCCAGCAGCTCCCTGACAGGGGGCGCTGGCGGGGAGCTGTTTTTT
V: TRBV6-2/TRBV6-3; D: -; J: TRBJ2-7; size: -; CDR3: CASREEGREQYF; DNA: TGTGCCAGCAGAGAAGAGGGCAGGGAGCAGTACTTC
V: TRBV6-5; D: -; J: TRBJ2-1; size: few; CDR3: CASSFGTWEFF; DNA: TGTGCCAGCAGTTTCGGGACTTGGGAGTTCTTC